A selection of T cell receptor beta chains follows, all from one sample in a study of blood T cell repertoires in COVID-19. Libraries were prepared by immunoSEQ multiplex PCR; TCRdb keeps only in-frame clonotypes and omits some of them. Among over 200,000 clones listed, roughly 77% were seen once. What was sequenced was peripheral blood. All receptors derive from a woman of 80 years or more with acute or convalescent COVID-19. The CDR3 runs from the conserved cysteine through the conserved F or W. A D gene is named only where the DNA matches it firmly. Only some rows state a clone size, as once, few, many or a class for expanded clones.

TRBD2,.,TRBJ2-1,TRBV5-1,CASSSGGSSYNEQFF,TGCGCCAGCAGTTCCGGGGGGAGCTCCTACAATGAGCAGTTCTTC
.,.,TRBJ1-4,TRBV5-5,CASALRRTVAEKLFF,TGTGCCAGCGCCCTAAGGAGGACAGTAGCTGAAAAACTGTTTTTT
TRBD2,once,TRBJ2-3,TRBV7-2,CASSRSGGGGTQYF,TGTGCCAGCAGCCGTAGCGGGGGGGGAGGTACGCAGTATTTT
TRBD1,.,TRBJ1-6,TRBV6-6,CASSSAQGQGTPLHF,TGTGCCAGCAGTTCAGCCCAAGGACAGGGGACACCCCTCCACTTT
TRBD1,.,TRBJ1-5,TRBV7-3,CASSHPTGGSNQPQHF,TGTGCCAGCAGCCACCCCACAGGGGGAAGCAATCAGCCCCAGCATTTT
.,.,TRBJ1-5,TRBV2,CASTGGQASSQPQHF,TGTGCCAGCACTGGCGGGCAGGCTTCCAGTCAGCCCCAGCATTTT
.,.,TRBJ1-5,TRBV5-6,CASSFLGGPSNQPQHF,TGTGCCAGCAGCTTCTTAGGGGGACCTAGCAATCAGCCCCAGCATTTT
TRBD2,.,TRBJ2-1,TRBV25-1,CASSEGGGANEQFF,TGTGCCAGCAGTGAAGGCGGGGGGGCCAATGAGCAGTTCTTC
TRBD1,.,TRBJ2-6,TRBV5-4,CASSRTGANSGANVLTF,TGTGCCAGCAGCCGGACAGGGGCCAACTCTGGGGCCAACGTCCTGACTTTC
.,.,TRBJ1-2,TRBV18,CASSPQGDGYTF,TGTGCCAGCTCACCACAAGGGGATGGCTACACCTTC
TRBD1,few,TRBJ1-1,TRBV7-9,CASSSGTGVRFTEAFF,TGTGCCAGCAGCTCCGGGACAGGGGTAAGGTTCACTGAAGCTTTCTTT
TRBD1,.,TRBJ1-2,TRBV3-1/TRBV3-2,CASSSGFRGQGDGYTF,TGTGCCAGCAGCTCAGGGTTTAGAGGACAGGGGGATGGCTACACCTTC
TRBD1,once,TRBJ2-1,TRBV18,CASSPWTGVNEQFF,TGTGCCAGCTCACCCTGGACAGGGGTCAATGAGCAGTTCTTC
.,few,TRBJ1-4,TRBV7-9,CASSPLAAGPNEKLFF,TGTGCCAGCAGCCCCCTAGCCGCGGGACCTAATGAAAAACTGTTTTTT
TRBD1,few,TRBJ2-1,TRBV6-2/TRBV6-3,CASSRAGQGYNEQFF,TGTGCCAGCAGCCGAGCGGGACAGGGCTACAATGAGCAGTTCTTC
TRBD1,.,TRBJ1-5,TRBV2,CASRRDRDGYHSQPQHF,TGTGCCAGCAGACGGGACAGGGACGGATATCACAGCCAGCCCCAGCATTTT
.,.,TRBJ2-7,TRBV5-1,CASSLGQNEQYF,TGCGCCAGCAGCTTGGGGCAGAACGAGCAGTACTTC
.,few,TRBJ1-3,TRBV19,CASKPTAGVYGNTIYF,TGTGCCAGTAAGCCCACGGCGGGTGTTTATGGAAACACCATATATTTT
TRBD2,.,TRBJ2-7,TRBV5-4,CASSLGTSSPGEYF,TGTGCCAGCAGCTTGGGGACTAGCTCCCCAGGCGAGTACTTC
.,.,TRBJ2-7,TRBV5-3,CARSLASIAGVCEQYF,TGTGCCAGAAGCTTGGCCTCAATCGCCGGGGTGTGCGAGCAGTACTTC
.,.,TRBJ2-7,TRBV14,CASSLGRGASYEQYF,TGTGCCAGCAGTCTCGGACGGGGGGCCTCCTACGAGCAGTACTTC
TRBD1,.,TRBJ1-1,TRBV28,CASSPIQGSTEAFF,TGTGCCAGCAGCCCTATACAGGGGAGCACTGAAGCTTTCTTT
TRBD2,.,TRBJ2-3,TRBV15,CATSRDKFAGGSADTQYF,TGTGCCACCAGCAGAGATAAGTTCGCGGGGGGCTCAGCAGATACGCAGTATTTT
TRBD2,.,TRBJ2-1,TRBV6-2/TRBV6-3,CASSSSGGGYNEQFF,TGTGCCAGCAGTTCCAGCGGGGGTGGGTACAATGAGCAGTTCTTC
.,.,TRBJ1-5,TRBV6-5,CASSPDTSNQPQHF,TGTGCCAGCAGCCCAGACACGAGCAATCAGCCCCAGCATTTT
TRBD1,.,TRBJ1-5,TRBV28,CAIRGGLNQPQHF,TGTGCCATACGAGGGGGCCTCAATCAGCCCCAGCATTTT
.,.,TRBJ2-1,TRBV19,CAVGTQGHNEQFF,TGTGCCGTCGGGACTCAGGGCCACAATGAGCAGTTCTTC
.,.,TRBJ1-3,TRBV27,CASRTAGNTIYF,TGTGCCAGCAGGACAGCTGGAAACACCATATATTTT
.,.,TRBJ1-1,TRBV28,CASRQGGRDTEAFF,TGTGCCAGCAGACAGGGTGGAAGAGACACTGAAGCTTTCTTT
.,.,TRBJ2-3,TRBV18,CASSPPRGRSTDTQYF,TGTGCCAGCTCACCACCAAGGGGCCGGAGCACAGATACGCAGTATTTT
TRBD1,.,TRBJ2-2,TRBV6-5,CASSPPGQSGELFF,TGTGCCAGCAGCCCCCCGGGACAGAGCGGGGAGCTGTTTTTT
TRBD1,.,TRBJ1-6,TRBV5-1,CASSLEVRGASPLHF,TGCGCCAGCAGCTTGGAGGTCAGGGGGGCTTCACCCCTCCACTTT
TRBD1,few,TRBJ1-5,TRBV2,CASTDRGHQPQHF,TGTGCCAGTACCGACAGGGGGCATCAGCCCCAGCATTTT
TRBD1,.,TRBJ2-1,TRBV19,CASSIGDRGNEQFF,TGTGCCAGTAGTATAGGGGACAGGGGTAATGAGCAGTTCTTC
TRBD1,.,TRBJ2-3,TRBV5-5,CASSSDRGGTDTQYF,TGTGCCAGCAGCTCGGACAGGGGTGGGACAGATACGCAGTATTTT